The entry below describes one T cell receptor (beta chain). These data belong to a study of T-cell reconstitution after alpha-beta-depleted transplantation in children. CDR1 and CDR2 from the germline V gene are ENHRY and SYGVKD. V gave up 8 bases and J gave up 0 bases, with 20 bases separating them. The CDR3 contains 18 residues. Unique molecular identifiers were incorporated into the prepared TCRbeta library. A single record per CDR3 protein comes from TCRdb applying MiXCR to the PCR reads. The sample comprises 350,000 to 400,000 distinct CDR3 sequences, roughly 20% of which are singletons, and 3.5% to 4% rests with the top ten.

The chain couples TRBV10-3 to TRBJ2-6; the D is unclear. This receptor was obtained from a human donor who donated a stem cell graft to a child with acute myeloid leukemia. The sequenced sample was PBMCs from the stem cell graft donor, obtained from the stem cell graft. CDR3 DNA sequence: TGTGCCATCTGTTTATTTCTGGACGTAAGCTCTGGGGCCAACGTCCTGACTTTC. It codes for CAICLFLDVSSGANVLTF.